A selection of T cell receptor beta chains follows, all from one sample in a study of siplizumab effects on memory and regulatory T cells. Profiled with immunoSEQ multiplex PCR; TCRdb holds only in-frame clones, not every one. The sample carries just under 85,000 clones, approximately 86% recorded once. The sample was Tregs sorted from blood. The receptor source for this set is a human donor in good health. The CDR3 runs from the conserved cysteine through the conserved F or W. The order of the fields is V gene, CDR3 length, J gene, D gene, clone size, CDR3 protein, CDR3 DNA. D genes are given only for firm matches. A row's size may be missing; if present it is once, few, many or a size class.

v_call: TRBV29-1; cdr3_length: 16; j_call: TRBJ1-6; d_call: .; clone_size: .; cdr3_aa: CSVRQAVGGNNSPLHF; cdr3_nt: TGCAGCGTGCGGCAGGCCGTGGGAGGAAATAATTCACCCCTCCACTTT
v_call: TRBV7-3; cdr3_length: 14; j_call: TRBJ2-3; d_call: TRBD1; clone_size: .; cdr3_aa: CASSLTGGGDTQYF; cdr3_nt: TGTGCCAGCAGCTTGACAGGGGGCGGGGATACGCAGTATTTT
v_call: TRBV5-1; cdr3_length: 13; j_call: TRBJ1-1; d_call: .; clone_size: .; cdr3_aa: CASKNELNTEAFF; cdr3_nt: TGCGCCAGCAAGAACGAACTGAACACTGAAGCTTTCTTT
v_call: TRBV29-1; cdr3_length: 14; j_call: TRBJ1-2; d_call: .; clone_size: once; cdr3_aa: CSVGVGTTNYGYTF; cdr3_nt: TGCAGCGTTGGAGTGGGAACAACTAACTATGGCTACACCTTC
v_call: TRBV5-1; cdr3_length: 17; j_call: TRBJ1-4; d_call: .; clone_size: .; cdr3_aa: CASSLVGALATNEKLFF; cdr3_nt: TGCGCCAGCAGCTTGGTGGGAGCATTGGCAACTAATGAAAAACTGTTTTTT
v_call: TRBV28; cdr3_length: 15; j_call: TRBJ2-3; d_call: .; clone_size: .; cdr3_aa: CASSLGGAGGDTQYF; cdr3_nt: TGTGCCAGCAGTTTGGGGGGGGCCGGTGGAGATACGCAGTATTTT
v_call: TRBV7-9; cdr3_length: 14; j_call: TRBJ2-3; d_call: .; clone_size: .; cdr3_aa: CASSLIQGPDTQYF; cdr3_nt: TGTGCCAGCAGCTTAATTCAGGGCCCAGATACGCAGTATTTT
v_call: TRBV7-6; cdr3_length: 15; j_call: TRBJ1-6; d_call: .; clone_size: few; cdr3_aa: CASSLDGATLSPLHF; cdr3_nt: TGTGCCAGCAGCTTAGACGGGGCGACCCTATCACCCCTCCACTTT
v_call: TRBV7-2; cdr3_length: 12; j_call: TRBJ1-1; d_call: TRBD1; clone_size: few; cdr3_aa: CASSLRTGLTFF; cdr3_nt: TGTGCCAGCAGCTTGAGGACAGGATTGACTTTCTTT
v_call: TRBV6-5; cdr3_length: 11; j_call: TRBJ1-2; d_call: .; clone_size: .; cdr3_aa: CASSYSAGYTF; cdr3_nt: TGTGCCAGCAGTTACTCTGCAGGCTACACCTTC
v_call: TRBV5-4; cdr3_length: 14; j_call: TRBJ2-7; d_call: TRBD2; clone_size: once; cdr3_aa: CASSPGAGGYEQYF; cdr3_nt: TGTGCCAGCAGCCCTGGGGCGGGGGGGTACGAGCAGTACTTC
v_call: TRBV28; cdr3_length: 16; j_call: TRBJ2-6; d_call: .; clone_size: .; cdr3_aa: CASWGRGIGGANVLTF; cdr3_nt: TGTGCCAGTTGGGGGAGGGGGATAGGTGGGGCCAACGTCCTGACTTTC
v_call: TRBV7-2; cdr3_length: 15; j_call: TRBJ2-3; d_call: TRBD2; clone_size: .; cdr3_aa: CASSTVAGSTDTQYF; cdr3_nt: TGTGCCAGCAGCACCGTAGCGGGGTCCACAGATACGCAGTATTTT
v_call: TRBV10-1; cdr3_length: 15; j_call: TRBJ2-2; d_call: .; clone_size: .; cdr3_aa: CASSPRQAGTGELFF; cdr3_nt: TGCGCCAGTAGTCCCAGGCAGGCCGGCACCGGGGAGCTGTTTTTT
v_call: TRBV6-5; cdr3_length: 14; j_call: TRBJ1-3; d_call: .; clone_size: .; cdr3_aa: CASSASYSGNTIYF; cdr3_nt: TGTGCCAGCAGCGCATCGTACTCTGGAAACACCATATATTTT
v_call: TRBV7-9; cdr3_length: 13; j_call: TRBJ2-7; d_call: TRBD1; clone_size: once; cdr3_aa: CASSLRQGAEEYF; cdr3_nt: TGTGCCAGCAGCTTGCGACAGGGGGCCGAGGAGTACTTC
v_call: TRBV4-1; cdr3_length: 17; j_call: TRBJ2-5; d_call: TRBD1; clone_size: .; cdr3_aa: CASSTRIDRDRKETQYF; cdr3_nt: TGCGCCAGCAGCACCCGAATCGACCGGGACAGAAAAGAGACCCAGTACTTC
v_call: TRBV14; cdr3_length: 14; j_call: TRBJ2-7; d_call: .; clone_size: .; cdr3_aa: CASSPAGVGNEQYF; cdr3_nt: TGTGCCAGCAGCCCCGCCGGGGTGGGGAACGAGCAGTACTTC
v_call: TRBV7-2; cdr3_length: 15; j_call: TRBJ2-6; d_call: .; clone_size: once; cdr3_aa: CASSLALSGANVLTF; cdr3_nt: TGTGCCAGCAGCTTGGCGCTTTCTGGGGCCAACGTCCTGACTTTC
v_call: TRBV7-9; cdr3_length: 15; j_call: TRBJ2-3; d_call: TRBD2; clone_size: .; cdr3_aa: CASSLRLAGTDTQYF; cdr3_nt: TGTGCCAGCAGCTTAAGACTAGCGGGGACAGATACGCAGTATTTT
v_call: TRBV9; cdr3_length: 15; j_call: TRBJ1-6; d_call: TRBD1; clone_size: .; cdr3_aa: CASSGTGARNSPLHF; cdr3_nt: TGTGCCAGCAGCGGGACAGGGGCGCGGAATTCACCCCTCCACTTT
v_call: TRBV7-2; cdr3_length: 15; j_call: TRBJ2-2; d_call: TRBD1; clone_size: .; cdr3_aa: CASTDRVSNTGELFF; cdr3_nt: TGTGCCAGCACGGACAGGGTATCGAACACCGGGGAGCTGTTTTTT
v_call: TRBV7-2; cdr3_length: 12; j_call: TRBJ1-5; d_call: .; clone_size: .; cdr3_aa: CASSSRNQPQHF; cdr3_nt: TGTGCCAGCAGCTCGCGCAATCAGCCCCAGCATTTT
v_call: TRBV5-1; cdr3_length: 18; j_call: TRBJ2-1; d_call: TRBD1; clone_size: few; cdr3_aa: CASSLVGRVGTGGDEQFF; cdr3_nt: TGCGCCAGCAGCTTGGTGGGTCGCGTAGGGACAGGGGGCGATGAGCAGTTCTTC
v_call: TRBV6-6; cdr3_length: 12; j_call: TRBJ2-5; d_call: TRBD2; clone_size: .; cdr3_aa: CASNSLPGEGYF; cdr3_nt: TGTGCCAGCAACTCCCTTCCTGGGGAGGGGTACTTC
v_call: TRBV10-3; cdr3_length: 14; j_call: TRBJ2-7; d_call: .; clone_size: .; cdr3_aa: CAISDKAEGYEQYF; cdr3_nt: TGTGCCATCAGTGATAAGGCGGAGGGCTACGAGCAGTACTTC
v_call: TRBV7-2; cdr3_length: 16; j_call: TRBJ2-1; d_call: .; clone_size: .; cdr3_aa: CASSVLPSAAYNEQFF; cdr3_nt: TGTGCCAGCAGCGTTTTGCCGTCCGCGGCCTACAATGAGCAGTTCTTC
v_call: TRBV7-2; cdr3_length: 13; j_call: TRBJ1-2; d_call: .; clone_size: .; cdr3_aa: CASSFIPGRGYTF; cdr3_nt: TGTGCCAGCAGCTTTATCCCGGGAAGAGGCTACACCTTC
v_call: TRBV7-2; cdr3_length: 16; j_call: TRBJ1-5; d_call: .; clone_size: once; cdr3_aa: CASSSQGGYSNQPQHF; cdr3_nt: TGTGCCAGCAGCTCGCAAGGGGGTTATAGCAATCAGCCCCAGCATTTT
v_call: TRBV10-3; cdr3_length: 14; j_call: TRBJ2-1; d_call: TRBD2; clone_size: medium-sized; cdr3_aa: CAISDGTRANEQFF; cdr3_nt: TGTGCCATCAGTGACGGGACTAGGGCCAATGAGCAGTTCTTC
v_call: TRBV19; cdr3_length: 14; j_call: TRBJ1-5; d_call: .; clone_size: .; cdr3_aa: CATKGWGANQPQHF; cdr3_nt: TGTGCCACCAAAGGGTGGGGGGCGAATCAGCCCCAGCATTTT
v_call: TRBV7-3; cdr3_length: 13; j_call: TRBJ2-3; d_call: .; clone_size: .; cdr3_aa: CASSDQARTTQYF; cdr3_nt: TGTGCCAGCAGCGACCAAGCCCGGACTACGCAGTATTTT
v_call: TRBV5-6; cdr3_length: 14; j_call: TRBJ1-1; d_call: .; clone_size: .; cdr3_aa: CASSPGRRNTEAFF; cdr3_nt: TGTGCCAGCAGCCCGGGACGGAGGAACACTGAAGCTTTCTTT
v_call: TRBV19; cdr3_length: 15; j_call: TRBJ1-5; d_call: .; clone_size: once; cdr3_aa: CASSIGAYSNQPQHF; cdr3_nt: TGTGCCAGTAGTATCGGGGCATATAGCAATCAGCCCCAGCATTTT
v_call: TRBV29-1; cdr3_length: 11; j_call: TRBJ1-4; d_call: .; clone_size: .; cdr3_aa: CSVERGEKLFF; cdr3_nt: TGCAGCGTTGAGAGGGGAGAAAAACTGTTTTTT
v_call: TRBV5-1; cdr3_length: 12; j_call: TRBJ1-2; d_call: .; clone_size: .; cdr3_aa: CASSLGIAGYTF; cdr3_nt: TGCGCCAGCAGCTTGGGCATCGCTGGCTACACCTTC
v_call: TRBV7-9; cdr3_length: 11; j_call: TRBJ2-7; d_call: .; clone_size: .; cdr3_aa: CASTGRGEQYF; cdr3_nt: TGTGCCAGCACCGGCCGGGGGGAGCAGTACTTC
v_call: TRBV14; cdr3_length: 16; j_call: TRBJ1-2; d_call: .; clone_size: .; cdr3_aa: CASSQDRRQVIGGYTF; cdr3_nt: TGTGCCAGCAGCCAAGATCGACGACAGGTTATTGGAGGCTACACCTTC
v_call: TRBV4-2; cdr3_length: 16; j_call: TRBJ2-1; d_call: TRBD2; clone_size: .; cdr3_aa: CASSHGGTSGGYEQFF; cdr3_nt: TGTGCCAGCAGCCATGGTGGGACTAGCGGGGGATATGAGCAGTTCTTC
v_call: TRBV14; cdr3_length: 14; j_call: TRBJ1-1; d_call: TRBD1; clone_size: .; cdr3_aa: CASSHGQAKAEAFF; cdr3_nt: TGTGCCAGCAGCCACGGACAGGCGAAGGCTGAAGCTTTCTTT
v_call: TRBV28; cdr3_length: 12; j_call: TRBJ1-1; d_call: .; clone_size: .; cdr3_aa: CASRVQGLKEFF; cdr3_nt: TGTGCCAGCAGGGTACAGGGATTAAAAGAATTCTTT
v_call: TRBV7-9; cdr3_length: 15; j_call: TRBJ2-3; d_call: TRBD2; clone_size: few; cdr3_aa: CASSLTSGGADTQYF; cdr3_nt: TGTGCCAGCAGCTTGACGAGCGGGGGGGCAGATACGCAGTATTTT
v_call: TRBV21-1; cdr3_length: 16; j_call: TRBJ2-7; d_call: .; clone_size: .; cdr3_aa: CASSKDPAGGPYEQYF; cdr3_nt: TGTGCCAGCAGCAAAGATCCAGCGGGGGGACCATACGAGCAGTACTTC
v_call: TRBV5-1; cdr3_length: 15; j_call: TRBJ1-1; d_call: TRBD1; clone_size: .; cdr3_aa: CASSPGQGLNTEAFF; cdr3_nt: TGCGCCAGCAGCCCAGGACAGGGCCTTAACACTGAAGCTTTCTTT
v_call: TRBV4-1; cdr3_length: 17; j_call: TRBJ1-6; d_call: TRBD1; clone_size: .; cdr3_aa: CASSQDQGVPKNSPLHF; cdr3_nt: TGCGCCAGCAGCCAAGATCAGGGGGTTCCGAAGAATTCACCCCTCCACTTT
v_call: TRBV4-1; cdr3_length: 19; j_call: TRBJ2-3; d_call: TRBD2; clone_size: once; cdr3_aa: CASSQDPQTAGVSTDTQYF; cdr3_nt: TGCGCCAGCAGCCAAGACCCCCAGACAGCGGGGGTTAGCACAGATACGCAGTATTTT
v_call: TRBV11-2; cdr3_length: 14; j_call: TRBJ2-7; d_call: .; clone_size: .; cdr3_aa: CASKTGRNLYEQYF; cdr3_nt: TGTGCCAGCAAGACGGGACGGAACCTATACGAGCAGTACTTC
v_call: TRBV5-1; cdr3_length: 16; j_call: TRBJ2-1; d_call: TRBD2; clone_size: .; cdr3_aa: CASSLVTSGPYNEQFF; cdr3_nt: TGCGCCAGCAGCTTGGTGACTAGCGGGCCCTACAATGAGCAGTTCTTC
v_call: TRBV5-6; cdr3_length: 11; j_call: TRBJ2-1; d_call: .; clone_size: once; cdr3_aa: CASSLSREQFF; cdr3_nt: TGTGCCAGCAGCTTGTCTCGTGAGCAGTTCTTC
v_call: TRBV28; cdr3_length: 16; j_call: TRBJ2-1; d_call: .; clone_size: .; cdr3_aa: CASIPPGGFSYNEQFF; cdr3_nt: TGTGCCAGCATTCCCCCCGGGGGCTTCTCCTACAATGAGCAGTTCTTC
v_call: TRBV5-1; cdr3_length: 15; j_call: TRBJ1-6; d_call: .; clone_size: .; cdr3_aa: CASSLIDATNSPLHF; cdr3_nt: TGCGCCAGCAGCTTGATAGACGCAACCAATTCACCCCTCCACTTT
v_call: TRBV11-2; cdr3_length: 17; j_call: TRBJ1-4; d_call: .; clone_size: .; cdr3_aa: CASSEFGGVRVGEKLFF; cdr3_nt: TGTGCCAGCAGTGAATTCGGAGGAGTCAGGGTTGGTGAAAAACTGTTTTTT
v_call: TRBV4-2; cdr3_length: 15; j_call: TRBJ2-1; d_call: TRBD2; clone_size: .; cdr3_aa: CASSQEASGGNEQFF; cdr3_nt: TGTGCCAGCAGCCAAGAGGCTAGCGGGGGGAATGAGCAGTTCTTC
v_call: TRBV19; cdr3_length: 14; j_call: TRBJ2-7; d_call: .; clone_size: .; cdr3_aa: CASSIAGQLYEQYF; cdr3_nt: TGTGCCAGTAGTATCGCGGGACAGCTCTACGAGCAGTACTTC
v_call: TRBV27; cdr3_length: 10; j_call: TRBJ2-2; d_call: .; clone_size: .; cdr3_aa: CASRNGELFF; cdr3_nt: TGTGCCAGCAGGAACGGGGAGCTGTTTTTT
v_call: TRBV5-4; cdr3_length: 15; j_call: TRBJ2-5; d_call: .; clone_size: .; cdr3_aa: CASSLTGPGRETQYF; cdr3_nt: TGTGCCAGCAGCTTGACGGGCCCAGGACGAGAGACCCAGTACTTC
v_call: TRBV7-8; cdr3_length: 15; j_call: TRBJ1-6; d_call: .; clone_size: .; cdr3_aa: CASSPLPSHASPLHF; cdr3_nt: TGTGCCAGCAGCCCACTTCCGTCACACGCTTCACCCCTCCACTTT
v_call: TRBV11-2; cdr3_length: 13; j_call: TRBJ1-2; d_call: .; clone_size: .; cdr3_aa: CASSLVDIRDLVF; cdr3_nt: TGTGCCAGCAGCTTAGTCGATATTAGGGACTTAGTCTTC
v_call: TRBV27; cdr3_length: 14; j_call: TRBJ1-1; d_call: .; clone_size: .; cdr3_aa: CASSLAKSVGEAFF; cdr3_nt: TGTGCCAGCAGTTTGGCAAAGTCGGTAGGTGAAGCTTTCTTT
v_call: TRBV28; cdr3_length: 14; j_call: TRBJ1-4; d_call: .; clone_size: .; cdr3_aa: CASTETGLSEKLFF; cdr3_nt: TGTGCCAGCACCGAAACAGGGTTGAGTGAAAAACTGTTTTTT